A selection of T cell receptor beta chains follows, all from one sample in a study of human T cells and chemical hapten exposure. From the RACE reads, TCRdb called clonotypes with MiXCR, one entry per CDR3 protein. This table has about 85,000 distinct CDR3 sequences, about 9% appearing once. The material sequenced was whole blood, taken in connection with sensitization to the hapten diphenylcyclopropenone (DPC). Receptors were obtained from a man aged 35 to 55 with alopecia areata. Some clones in this sample may be carry-over from other donors' samples. The conserved cysteine and the conserved F or W are not part of the CDR3 here. Fields, in order: V gene, clone size, D gene, CDR3 protein. D genes are given only for firm matches. Only some rows state a clone size, as once, few, many or a class for expanded clones.

V gene: TRBV3-1; clone size: many; D gene: TRBD1; CDR3 protein: ASSEISLRTGTYNEQF
V gene: TRBV15; clone size: many; D gene: TRBD1; CDR3 protein: ATSSYRGKDTQY
V gene: TRBV4-1; clone size: many; D gene: TRBD1; CDR3 protein: ASSQVRTGATGELF
V gene: TRBV6-2/TRBV6-3; clone size: .; D gene: .; CDR3 protein: ASSYSNSGTYSGANVLT
V gene: TRBV6-2/TRBV6-3; clone size: many; D gene: .; CDR3 protein: ASNRANQPQH
V gene: TRBV9; clone size: many; D gene: TRBD2; CDR3 protein: ASSVVSGSGQGGELF
V gene: TRBV19; clone size: .; D gene: .; CDR3 protein: ASSIAPGTSYEQY
V gene: TRBV11-2; clone size: many; D gene: TRBD1; CDR3 protein: ASSLQGASEAF
V gene: TRBV29-1; clone size: few; D gene: .; CDR3 protein: SVEGLAHQETQY
V gene: TRBV29-1; clone size: .; D gene: .; CDR3 protein: SVEVLASTDTQY
V gene: TRBV7-3; clone size: .; D gene: TRBD1; CDR3 protein: ASSTGQGAPGANVLT
V gene: TRBV25-1; clone size: few; D gene: .; CDR3 protein: ASSESLSRDTQY
V gene: TRBV11-2; clone size: few; D gene: .; CDR3 protein: ASSLSGQGQEKLF
V gene: TRBV6-5; clone size: many; D gene: .; CDR3 protein: ASSYRRFSGTDTQY
V gene: TRBV20-1; clone size: .; D gene: TRBD1; CDR3 protein: SARGDRSWRVSYNEQF
V gene: TRBV28; clone size: few; D gene: .; CDR3 protein: ASSLGGVGDEKLF
V gene: TRBV12-3/TRBV12-4; clone size: medium-sized; D gene: .; CDR3 protein: ASSFSSQNIQY
V gene: TRBV24-1; clone size: .; D gene: TRBD1; CDR3 protein: ATSDSVTGAYGYT
V gene: TRBV29-1; clone size: many; D gene: .; CDR3 protein: SVVGETGELF
V gene: TRBV6-4; clone size: .; D gene: .; CDR3 protein: ASSEAF
V gene: TRBV28; clone size: .; D gene: TRBD1; CDR3 protein: ASSLQTGLRGGYT
V gene: TRBV12-3/TRBV12-4; clone size: .; D gene: TRBD1; CDR3 protein: ASSPEGASNTDTQY
V gene: TRBV14; clone size: few; D gene: .; CDR3 protein: ASSQDLVDTQY
V gene: TRBV7-2; clone size: many; D gene: TRBD2; CDR3 protein: ASSFRLAGGETQY
V gene: TRBV7-2; clone size: .; D gene: TRBD1; CDR3 protein: ASSLRGQGSGQPQH
V gene: TRBV14; clone size: .; D gene: .; CDR3 protein: ASSQVGSSEQY
V gene: TRBV14; clone size: many; D gene: TRBD1; CDR3 protein: ASSPQAGGVGADTQY